What follows are 2 T cell receptor beta chains derived from one specimen sequenced in a study of T cells in Graves' hyperthyroidism and ophthalmopathy. The CDR3 regions of TCR beta were amplified from RNA transcripts. RT-PCR in the first round (using the HTBI primer set) targeted the TCR CDR3. TCRdb itself ran the multiplex PCR reads through MiXCR, one entry per CDR3 protein. The repertoire holds about 180,000 distinct CDR3 sequences, about 9.4% seen once, with approximately 20% in the top ten. The sequencing sample was made of blood. The receptors here all came from a woman aged 18-29 years with Graves' hyperthyroidism that later progressed to Graves' ophthalmopathy.

The J gene is TRBJ2-3, the V gene TRBV3-1, with a tentative D call TRBD2 (7 bases). Germline V CDR1 and CDR2: LGHDT, YNNKEL (reference sequence). The V end was cut by 3 bases, the J end by 5 bases, with 21 bases between. CDR3 size: 17 residues. The CDR3 DNA reads TGTGCCAGCAGCCACCTGGAGGGGGGGGGTAATGAAGATACGCAGTATTTT. Translation: CASSHLEGGGNEDTQYF.

This clonotype has a handful of counts. Possible read error: a much larger clone is one base away. The CDR3 here is CASSIPGQGSTEAFF. The CDR3 DNA reads TGTGCCAGTAGTATACCGGGACAGGGGAGCACTGAAGCTTTCTTT. This sequence joins TRBV19 and TRBJ1-1, with 10 positions matching TRBD1. The V gene's germline CDR1 is LNHDA and CDR2 SQIVND (reference sequence). CDR3 length: 15 amino acids. V shed 2 bases, J shed 4 bases, and the junction held 4 bases outside the gene matches.